This TCR beta chain was recovered during a study of shared clonotypes between healthy human individuals. About this clone itself: Its antigen is currently unknown.

Sequencing used immunoSEQ multiplex PCR; TCRdb keeps in-frame clones, though not all of them. Of around 2,000,000 clones in the sample, about 92% were seen once. Whole-study findings and limits: Clonotype sharing among the donors was expected to vary with sequencing depth.

CD45RO-negative, CCR7-positively selected cells formed the naive CD8 fraction, excluding terminally differentiated effector memory CD45RA+ cells. Adults of Caucasian background living in Nashville, Tennessee made up all donors. Source material: naive CD8+ T cells from PBMCs. This receptor was taken from a man between 18 and 29 years old in good health. Some clones in this sample may be carry-over from other donors' samples.

CDR3 sequence (DNA): TGTGCCAGCAGCCCACAAACTGGGACCTTCGAGCAGTACTTC. This encodes CASSPQTGTFEQYF. V usage is TRBV7-9 and J usage is TRBJ2-7; D tentatively reads TRBD1 or TRBD2 (5 bases each). Germline V gene sequence: CDR1 SEHNR, CDR2 FQNEAQ (reference sequence). V was cut by 5 bases and J by 6 bases, with 17 bases left in between. The CDR3 loop spans 14 amino acids.